The entry below describes one TCR beta chain. Its ends do not fully match the called genes, so a read error is possible. In the same sample, other DNA sequences code for this CDR3. This entry is derived from a study of cytomegalovirus exposure and HLA in healthy donors. 60 Vbeta and 13 Jbeta primers were used in PCR. Data came from immunoSEQ multiplex PCR; TCRdb stores just in-frame clones and leaves some out. The sample includes approximately 190,000 clones, around 84% of them seen just once. This CDR3 spans 14 amino acids. The V gene's germline CDR1 is SGHRS and CDR2 YFSETQ. This chain links TRBV5-1 with TRBJ1-1; D is possibly TRBD1 (6 bases). The sample consisted of PBMCs. The TCR was taken from a woman aged 45-65 years in good health and CMV-seropositive. CDR3: CASTGWGGDTEAFF. CDR3 in DNA: TGCGCCAGCACAGGATGGGGAGGGGACACTGAAGCTTTTTTT.